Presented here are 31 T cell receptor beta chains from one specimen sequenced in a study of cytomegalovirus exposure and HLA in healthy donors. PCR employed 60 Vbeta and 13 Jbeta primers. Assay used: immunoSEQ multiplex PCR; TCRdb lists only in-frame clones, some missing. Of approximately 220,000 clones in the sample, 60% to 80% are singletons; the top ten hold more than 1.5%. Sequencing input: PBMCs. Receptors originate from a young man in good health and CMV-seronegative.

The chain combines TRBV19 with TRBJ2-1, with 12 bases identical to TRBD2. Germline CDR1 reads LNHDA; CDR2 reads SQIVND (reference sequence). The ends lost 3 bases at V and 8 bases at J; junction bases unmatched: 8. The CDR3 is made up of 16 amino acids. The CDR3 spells CASSIPLTSGRHEQFF. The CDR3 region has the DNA TGTGCCAGTAGTATCCCCTTAACTAGCGGGAGGCATGAGCAGTTCTTC.

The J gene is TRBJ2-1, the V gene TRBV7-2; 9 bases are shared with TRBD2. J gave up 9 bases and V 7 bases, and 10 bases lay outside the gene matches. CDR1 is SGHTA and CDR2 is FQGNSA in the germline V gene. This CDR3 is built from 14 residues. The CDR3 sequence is CASTSLAGGGEQFF. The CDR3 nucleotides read TGTGCCAGCACCTCTTTGGCGGGAGGGGGTGAGCAGTTCTTC.

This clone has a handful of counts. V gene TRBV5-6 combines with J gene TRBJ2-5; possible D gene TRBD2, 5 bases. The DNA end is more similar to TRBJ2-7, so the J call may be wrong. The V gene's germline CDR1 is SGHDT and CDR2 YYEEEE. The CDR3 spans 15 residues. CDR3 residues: CASSPDGGLRYEQYF. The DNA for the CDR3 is TGTGCCAGCAGCCCCGACGGAGGACTCCGCTACGAGCAGTACTTC.

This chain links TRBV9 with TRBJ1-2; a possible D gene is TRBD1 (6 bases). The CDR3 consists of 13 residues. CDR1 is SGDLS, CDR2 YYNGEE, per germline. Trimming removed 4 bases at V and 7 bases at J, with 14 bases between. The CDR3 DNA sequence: TGTGCCAGCAGCCCTACCGGACAGAGTGGCTACACCTTC. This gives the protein CASSPTGQSGYTF.

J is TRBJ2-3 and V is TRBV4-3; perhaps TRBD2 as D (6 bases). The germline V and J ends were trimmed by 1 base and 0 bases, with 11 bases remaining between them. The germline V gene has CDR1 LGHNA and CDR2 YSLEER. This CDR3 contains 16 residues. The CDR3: CASSQGAGPSTDTQYF. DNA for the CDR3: TGCGCCAGCAGCCAAGGGGCGGGACCTAGCACAGATACGCAGTATTTT.

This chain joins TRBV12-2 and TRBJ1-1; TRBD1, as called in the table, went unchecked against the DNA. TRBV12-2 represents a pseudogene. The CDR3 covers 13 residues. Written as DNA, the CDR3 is TGTGCAAGTCGCCAAGGGGTGGACACTGAAGCTTTCTTT. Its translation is CASRQGVDTEAFF.

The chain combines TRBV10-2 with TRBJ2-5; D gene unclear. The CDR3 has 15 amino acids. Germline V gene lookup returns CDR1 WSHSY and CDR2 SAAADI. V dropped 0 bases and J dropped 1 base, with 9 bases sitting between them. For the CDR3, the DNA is TGCGCCAGCAGTGAGTCACCTAGGAGCCAAGAGACCCAGTACTTC. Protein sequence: CASSESPRSQETQYF.

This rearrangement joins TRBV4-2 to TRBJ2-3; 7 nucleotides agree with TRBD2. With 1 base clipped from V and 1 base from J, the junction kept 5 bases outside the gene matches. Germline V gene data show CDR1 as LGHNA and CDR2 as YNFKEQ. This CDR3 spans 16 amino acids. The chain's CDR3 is CASSQAGAGRTDTQYF. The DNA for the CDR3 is TGTGCCAGCAGCCAAGCGGGAGCGGGGCGCACAGATACGCAGTATTTT.

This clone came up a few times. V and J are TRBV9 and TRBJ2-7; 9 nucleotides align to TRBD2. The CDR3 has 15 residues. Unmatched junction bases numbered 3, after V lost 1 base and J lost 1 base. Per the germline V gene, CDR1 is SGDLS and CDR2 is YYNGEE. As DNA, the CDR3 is TGTGCCAGCAGCGTAAATAGCGGGGGATCCTACGAGCAGTACTTC. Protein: CASSVNSGGSYEQYF. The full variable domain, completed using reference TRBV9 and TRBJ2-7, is DSGVTQTPKHLITATGQRVTLRCSPRSGDLSVYWYQQSLDQGLQFLIQYYNGEERAKGNILERFSAQQFPDLHSELNLSSLELGDSALYFCASSVNSGGSYEQYFGPGTRLTVT.

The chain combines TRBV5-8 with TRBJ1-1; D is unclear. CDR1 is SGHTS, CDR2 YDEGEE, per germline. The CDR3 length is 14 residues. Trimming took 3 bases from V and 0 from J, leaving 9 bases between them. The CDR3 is CASSYEPVNTEAFF. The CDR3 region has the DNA TGTGCCAGCAGCTATGAACCAGTGAACACTGAAGCTTTCTTT.

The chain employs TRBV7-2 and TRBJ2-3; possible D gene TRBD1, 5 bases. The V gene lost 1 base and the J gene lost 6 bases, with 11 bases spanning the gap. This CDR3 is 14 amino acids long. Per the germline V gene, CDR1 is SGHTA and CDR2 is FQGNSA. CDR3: CASSLVGRADTQYF. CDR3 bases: TGTGCCAGCAGCTTAGTGGGCAGGGCGGATACGCAGTATTTT.

CDR3 region: CASSPNNRGRGNQPQHF. The CDR3 bases are TGTGCCAGCAGTCCCAACAACAGGGGTAGGGGCAATCAGCCCCAGCATTTT. The chain links TRBV28 to TRBJ1-5, with 7 nucleotides matching TRBD1. Germline CDR1 MDHEN, CDR2 SYDVKM. The CDR3 runs 17 residues. V lost 5 bases, J lost 2 bases, and 12 bases stayed unmatched.

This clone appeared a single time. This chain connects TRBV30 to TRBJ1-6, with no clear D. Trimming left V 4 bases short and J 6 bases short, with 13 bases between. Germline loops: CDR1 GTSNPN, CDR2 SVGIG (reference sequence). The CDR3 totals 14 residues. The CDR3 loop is CAWMVEWSNSPLHF. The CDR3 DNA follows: TGTGCCTGGATGGTTGAGTGGAGTAATTCACCCCTCCACTTT. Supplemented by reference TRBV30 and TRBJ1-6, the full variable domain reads SQTIHQWPATLVQPVGSPLSLECTVEGTSNPNLYWYRQAAGRGLQLLFYSVGIGQISSEVPQNLSASRPQDRQFILSSKKLLLSDSGFYLCAWMVEWSNSPLHFGNGTRLTVT.

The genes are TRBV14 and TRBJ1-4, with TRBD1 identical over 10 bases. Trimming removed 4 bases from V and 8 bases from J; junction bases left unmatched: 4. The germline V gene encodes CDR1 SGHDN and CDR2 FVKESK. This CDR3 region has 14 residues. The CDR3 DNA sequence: TGTGCCAGCAGCCCAGGGACAGGGGTAGAAAAACTGTTTTTT. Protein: CASSPGTGVEKLFF.

CDR3 loop: CASSAGNQRTEAFF. CDR3 coding DNA: TGTGCCAGCAGCGCAGGGAATCAGAGAACTGAAGCTTTCTTT. The rearrangement uses TRBV6-1 and TRBJ1-1; D might be TRBD1 (5 bases). This CDR3 is built from 14 residues. V was trimmed by 6 bases and J by 5 bases, leaving 16 bases between them. The germline V gene encodes CDR1 MNHNS and CDR2 SASEGT.

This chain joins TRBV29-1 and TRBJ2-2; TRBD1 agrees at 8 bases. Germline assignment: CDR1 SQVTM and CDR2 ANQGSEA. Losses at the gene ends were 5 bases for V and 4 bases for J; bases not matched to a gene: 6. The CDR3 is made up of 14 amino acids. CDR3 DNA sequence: TGCAGCGTTTTTCGGACAGGGAGCACCGGGGAGCTGTTTTTT. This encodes CSVFRTGSTGELFF.

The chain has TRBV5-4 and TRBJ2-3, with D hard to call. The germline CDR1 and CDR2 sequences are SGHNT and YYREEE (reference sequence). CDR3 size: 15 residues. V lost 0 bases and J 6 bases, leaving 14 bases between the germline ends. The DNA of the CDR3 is TGTGCCAGCAGCTTGGATGGGCCCACAAGGGATACGCAGTATTTT. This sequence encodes CASSLDGPTRDTQYF.

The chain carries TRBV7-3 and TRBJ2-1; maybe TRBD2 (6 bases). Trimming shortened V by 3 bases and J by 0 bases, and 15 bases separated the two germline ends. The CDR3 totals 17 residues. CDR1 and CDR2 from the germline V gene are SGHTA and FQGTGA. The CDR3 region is CASSFWSRLGSYNEQFF. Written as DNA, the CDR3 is TGTGCCAGCAGCTTTTGGTCGCGACTAGGCTCCTACAATGAGCAGTTCTTC.

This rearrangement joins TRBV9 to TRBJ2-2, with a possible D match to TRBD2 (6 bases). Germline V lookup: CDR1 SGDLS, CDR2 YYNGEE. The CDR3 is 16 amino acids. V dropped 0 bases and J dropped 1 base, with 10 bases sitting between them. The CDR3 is CASSVDWDLNTGELFF. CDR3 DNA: TGTGCCAGCAGCGTAGACTGGGACTTGAACACCGGGGAGCTGTTTTTT.

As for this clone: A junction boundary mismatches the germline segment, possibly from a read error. The CDR3 region has the DNA TGCGCCAGCAGCCAAGCCGGATCGCGGGTTGCCAAATTT. It specifies CASSQAGSRVAKF. This chain uses TRBV4-3 with TRBJ2-3, with D perhaps matching TRBD2 (5 bases). The CDR3 has 13 residues. The germline V gene has CDR1 LGHNA and CDR2 YSLEER.

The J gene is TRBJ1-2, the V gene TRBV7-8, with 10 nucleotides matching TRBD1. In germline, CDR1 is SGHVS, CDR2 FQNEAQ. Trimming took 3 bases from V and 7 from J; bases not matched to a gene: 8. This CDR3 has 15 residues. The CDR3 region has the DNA TGTGCCAGCAGCTTCCGGGACAGGGGAATAGGTGGCTACACCTTC. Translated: CASSFRDRGIGGYTF.

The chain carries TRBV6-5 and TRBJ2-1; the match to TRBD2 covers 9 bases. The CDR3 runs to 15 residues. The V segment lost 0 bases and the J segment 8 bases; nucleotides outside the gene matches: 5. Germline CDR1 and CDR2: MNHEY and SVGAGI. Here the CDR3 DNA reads TGTGCCAGCAGTTACTCTGGGCGGGGGGGCCATGAGCAGTTCTTC. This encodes CASSYSGRGGHEQFF.

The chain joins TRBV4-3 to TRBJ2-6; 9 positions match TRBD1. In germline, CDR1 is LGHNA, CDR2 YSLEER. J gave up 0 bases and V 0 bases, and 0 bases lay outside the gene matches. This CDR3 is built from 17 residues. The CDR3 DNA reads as TGCGCCAGCAGCCAAGAGACAGGGGGCTCTGGGGCCAACGTCCTGACTTTC. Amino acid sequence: CASSQETGGSGANVLTF.

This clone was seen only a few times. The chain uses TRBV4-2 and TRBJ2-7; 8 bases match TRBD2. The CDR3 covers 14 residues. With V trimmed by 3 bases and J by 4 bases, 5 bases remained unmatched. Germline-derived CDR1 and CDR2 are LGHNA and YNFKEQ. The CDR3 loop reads CASSHGTSTYEQYF. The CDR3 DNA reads TGTGCCAGCAGCCATGGGACTAGTACGTACGAGCAGTACTTC.

The CDR3 sequence is CASSLSGAITEAFF. The CDR3 DNA reads as TGTGCCAGTAGTTTATCAGGGGCCATCACTGAAGCTTTCTTT. The chain links TRBV19 to TRBJ1-1, with a weak D call TRBD1 (6 bases). The CDR3 consists of 14 residues. V was pared by 5 bases and J by 4 bases, with 14 bases between. The germline V gene encodes CDR1 LNHDA and CDR2 SQIVND (reference sequence).

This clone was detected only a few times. For the CDR3, the DNA is TGTGCCAGCACCACAGGGAGGGACCGGAACTACAATGAGCAGTTCTTC. Protein: CASTTGRDRNYNEQFF. The chain couples TRBV7-9 to TRBJ2-1; a possible D gene is TRBD2 (7 bases). Germline V CDR1 and CDR2: SEHNR, FQNEAQ (reference sequence). The CDR3 totals 16 residues. V lost 7 bases, J lost 3 bases, and 19 bases lay in between. The full variable domain, completed using reference TRBV7-9 and TRBJ2-1, is DTGVSQNPRHKITKRGQNVTFRCDPISEHNRLYWYRQTLGQGPEFLTYFQNEAQLEKSRLLSDRFSAERPKGSFSTLEIQRTEQGDSAMYLCASTTGRDRNYNEQFFGPGTRLTVL.

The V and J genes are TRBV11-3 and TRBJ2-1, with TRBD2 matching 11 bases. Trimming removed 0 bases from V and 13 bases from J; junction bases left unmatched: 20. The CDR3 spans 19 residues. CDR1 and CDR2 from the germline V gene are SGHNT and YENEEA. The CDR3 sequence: CASSLELGMGLAGGWRQFF. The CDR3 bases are TGTGCCAGCAGCTTAGAACTAGGGATGGGGCTAGCGGGAGGTTGGAGACAGTTCTTC.

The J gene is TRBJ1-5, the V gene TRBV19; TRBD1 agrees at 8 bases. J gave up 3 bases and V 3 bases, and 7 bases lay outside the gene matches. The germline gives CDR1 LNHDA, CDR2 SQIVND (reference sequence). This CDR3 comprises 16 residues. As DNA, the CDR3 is TGTGCCAGTAGTATCTTTGGACAGGGTAACAATCAGCCCCAGCATTTT. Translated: CASSIFGQGNNQPQHF.

The CDR3 DNA reads TGTGCCAGCAGTCCCATCCTGGGGGGACTCTACGAGCAGTACTTC. This translates into CASSPILGGLYEQYF. The chain couples TRBV6-5 to TRBJ2-5; perhaps TRBD2 as D (6 bases). The J call is uncertain, as TRBJ2-7 better fits the DNA end. The CDR3 covers 15 residues. The germline V gene has CDR1 MNHEY and CDR2 SVGAGI.

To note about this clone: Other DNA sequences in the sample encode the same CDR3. CDR3 DNA: TGCGCCAGCAGCTTGACAGGGACAGATACGCAGTATTTT. Translated: CASSLTGTDTQYF. V is TRBV5-1 and J is TRBJ2-3; D may be TRBD1 (6 bases). Trimming stripped 1 base from V and 3 bases from J, with 6 bases between. This CDR3 has 13 amino acids. Germline V gene lookup returns CDR1 SGHRS and CDR2 YFSETQ.

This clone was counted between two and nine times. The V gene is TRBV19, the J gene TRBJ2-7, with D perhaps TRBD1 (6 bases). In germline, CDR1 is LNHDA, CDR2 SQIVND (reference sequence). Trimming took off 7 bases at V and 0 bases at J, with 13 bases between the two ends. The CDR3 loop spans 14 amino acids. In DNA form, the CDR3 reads TGTGCCAGTAAAGGACAGCCTAGCTCCTACGAGCAGTACTTC. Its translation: CASKGQPSSYEQYF.